This TCR beta chain came from a study of regulatory T cells in long-lasting Graves disease. Study overall: Graves' patients with a new diagnosis had received antithyroid drugs under 3 months.

HTBI primers from iRepertoire and Arm-PCR of CDR3 regions yielded the TCR beta libraries. TCRdb reprocessed the multiplex PCR reads with MiXCR, giving one entry per CDR3 protein. The repertoire holds 300,000 to 400,000 distinct CDR3 sequences, with roughly 16% as singletons. Time point described: newly diagnosed GD, antithyroid drugs for less than 3 months. Researchers made the TCR library from RNA that was extracted from PBMCs. The authors drew patients from an endocrinology department in Xi'an, China. Trimming cost V 0 bases and J 1 base; bases outside gene matches: 3. The CDR3 totals 16 residues. From germline, CDR1 is SQVTM and CDR2 ANQGSEA. Whole-study results and caveats: Small sample size may have lowered accuracy.

This clonotype was detected many times. The target antigen is unknown. The sequence was obtained from a female donor with Graves disease. The sample in question was peripheral blood mononuclear cells (PBMCs), obtained at new diagnosis, from a patient treated with antithyroid drugs. The chain recombines TRBV29-1 with TRBJ1-1; 12 bases agree with TRBD1. The CDR3 sequence: CSVEEGQGASNTEAFF. The CDR3 DNA reads as TGCAGCGTTGAAGAGGGACAGGGGGCATCGAACACTGAAGCTTTCTTT.